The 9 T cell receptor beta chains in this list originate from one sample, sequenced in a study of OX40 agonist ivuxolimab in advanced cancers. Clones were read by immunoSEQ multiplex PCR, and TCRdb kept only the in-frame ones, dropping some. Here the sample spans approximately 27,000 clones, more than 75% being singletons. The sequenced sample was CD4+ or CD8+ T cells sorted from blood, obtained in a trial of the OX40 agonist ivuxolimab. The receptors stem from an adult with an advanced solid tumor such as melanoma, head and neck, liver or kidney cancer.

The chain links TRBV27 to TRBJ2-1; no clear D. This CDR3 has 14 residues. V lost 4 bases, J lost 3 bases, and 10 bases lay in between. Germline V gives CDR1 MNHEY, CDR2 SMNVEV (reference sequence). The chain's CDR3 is CASSSRTVYNEQFF. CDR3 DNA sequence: TGTGCCAGCAGTTCCCGGACCGTCTACAATGAGCAGTTCTTC.

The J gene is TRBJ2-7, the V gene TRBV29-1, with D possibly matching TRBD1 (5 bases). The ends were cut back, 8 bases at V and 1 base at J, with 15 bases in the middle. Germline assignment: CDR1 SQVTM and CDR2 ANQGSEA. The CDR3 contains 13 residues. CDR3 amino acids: CSMLGVESYEQYF. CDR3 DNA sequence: TGCAGCATGCTAGGGGTAGAGTCCTACGAGCAGTACTTC.

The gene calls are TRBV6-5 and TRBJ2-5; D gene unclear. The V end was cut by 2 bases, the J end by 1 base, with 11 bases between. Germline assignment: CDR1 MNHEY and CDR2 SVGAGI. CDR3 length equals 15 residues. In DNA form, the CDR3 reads TGTGCCAGCAGTTACGATGGGGTTCGCCAAGAGACCCAGTACTTC. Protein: CASSYDGVRQETQYF.

The CDR3 sequence is CASSSFTVDTQYF. CDR3 bases: TGTGCCAGCAGCTCTTTCACGGTAGATACGCAGTATTTT. This rearrangement joins TRBV14 to TRBJ2-3; D gene uncertain. There are 13 residues in the CDR3. Trimming pared 5 bases from V and 5 bases from J, leaving 11 bases between. Germline V CDR1 and CDR2: SGHDN, FVKESK.

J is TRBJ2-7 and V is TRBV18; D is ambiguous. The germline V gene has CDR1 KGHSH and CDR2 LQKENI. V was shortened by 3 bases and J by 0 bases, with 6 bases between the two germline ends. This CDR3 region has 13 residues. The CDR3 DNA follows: TGTGCCAGCTCACCCTCGCACTCCTACGAGCAGTACTTC. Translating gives CASSPSHSYEQYF.

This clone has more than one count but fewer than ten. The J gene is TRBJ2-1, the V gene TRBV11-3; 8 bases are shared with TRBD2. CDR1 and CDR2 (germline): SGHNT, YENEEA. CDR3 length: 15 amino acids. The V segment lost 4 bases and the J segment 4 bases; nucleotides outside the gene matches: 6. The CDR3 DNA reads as TGTGCCAGCAGCTCGGAGCGGGAGCTTTACAATGAGCAGTTCTTC. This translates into CASSSERELYNEQFF.

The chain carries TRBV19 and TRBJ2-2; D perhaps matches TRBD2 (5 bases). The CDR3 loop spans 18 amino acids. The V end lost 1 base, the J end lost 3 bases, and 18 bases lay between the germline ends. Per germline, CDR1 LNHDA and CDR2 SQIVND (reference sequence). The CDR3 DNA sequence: TGTGCCAGTAGTATAGCCCCCCAGATAGTAGCGTACACCGGGGAGCTGTTTTTT. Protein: CASSIAPQIVAYTGELFF.

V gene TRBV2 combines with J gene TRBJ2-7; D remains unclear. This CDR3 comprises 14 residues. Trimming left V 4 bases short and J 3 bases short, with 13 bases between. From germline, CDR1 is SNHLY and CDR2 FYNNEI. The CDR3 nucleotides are TGTGCCAGCAGTGCCCCGAACCCTAACTACGAGCAGTACTTC. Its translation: CASSAPNPNYEQYF.

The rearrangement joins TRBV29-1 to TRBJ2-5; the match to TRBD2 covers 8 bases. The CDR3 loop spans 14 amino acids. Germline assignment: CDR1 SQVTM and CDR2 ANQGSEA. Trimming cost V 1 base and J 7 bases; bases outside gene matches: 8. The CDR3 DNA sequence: TGCAGCGTTGAAGTGCTAGCGGGTCGGTGGACCCAGTACTTC. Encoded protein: CSVEVLAGRWTQYF.